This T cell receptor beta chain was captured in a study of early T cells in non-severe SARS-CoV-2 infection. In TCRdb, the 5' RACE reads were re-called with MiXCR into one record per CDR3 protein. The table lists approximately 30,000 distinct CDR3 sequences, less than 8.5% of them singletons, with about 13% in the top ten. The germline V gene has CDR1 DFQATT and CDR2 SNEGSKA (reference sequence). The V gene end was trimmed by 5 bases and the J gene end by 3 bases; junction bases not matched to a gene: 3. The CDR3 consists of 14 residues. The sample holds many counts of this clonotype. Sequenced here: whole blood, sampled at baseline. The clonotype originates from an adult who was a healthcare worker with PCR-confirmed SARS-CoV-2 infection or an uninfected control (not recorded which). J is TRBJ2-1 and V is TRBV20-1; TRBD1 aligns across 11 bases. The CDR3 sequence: CSAAGQGVYNEQFF. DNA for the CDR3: TGCAGTGCTGCGGGACAGGGGGTCTACAATGAGCAGTTCTTC.